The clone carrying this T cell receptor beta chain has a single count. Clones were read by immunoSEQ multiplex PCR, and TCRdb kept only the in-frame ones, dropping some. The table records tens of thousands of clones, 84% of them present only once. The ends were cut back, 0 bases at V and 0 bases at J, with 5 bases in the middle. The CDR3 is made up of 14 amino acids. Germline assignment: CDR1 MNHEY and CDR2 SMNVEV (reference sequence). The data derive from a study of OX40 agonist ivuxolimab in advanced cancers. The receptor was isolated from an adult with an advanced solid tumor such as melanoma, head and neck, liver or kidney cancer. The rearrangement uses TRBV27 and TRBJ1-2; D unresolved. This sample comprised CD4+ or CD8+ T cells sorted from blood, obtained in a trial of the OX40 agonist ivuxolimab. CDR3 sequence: CASSLSGPNYGYTF. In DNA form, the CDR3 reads TGTGCCAGCAGTTTATCTGGGCCTAACTATGGCTACACCTTC.